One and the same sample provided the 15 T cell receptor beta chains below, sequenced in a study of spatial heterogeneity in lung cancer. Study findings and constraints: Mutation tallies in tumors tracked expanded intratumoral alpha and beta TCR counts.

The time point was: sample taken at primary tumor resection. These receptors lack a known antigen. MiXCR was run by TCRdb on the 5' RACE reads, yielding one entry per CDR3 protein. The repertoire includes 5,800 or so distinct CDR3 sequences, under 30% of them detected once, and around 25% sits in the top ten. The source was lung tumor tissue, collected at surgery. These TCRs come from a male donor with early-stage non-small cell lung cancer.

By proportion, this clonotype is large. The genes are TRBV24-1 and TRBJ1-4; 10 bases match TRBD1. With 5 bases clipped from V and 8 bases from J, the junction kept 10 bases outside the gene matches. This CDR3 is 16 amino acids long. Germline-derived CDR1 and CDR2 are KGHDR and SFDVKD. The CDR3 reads CATSAPGTGVKEKLFF. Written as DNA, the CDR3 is TGTGCCACCAGTGCCCCTGGGACAGGGGTGAAGGAAAAACTGTTTTTT.

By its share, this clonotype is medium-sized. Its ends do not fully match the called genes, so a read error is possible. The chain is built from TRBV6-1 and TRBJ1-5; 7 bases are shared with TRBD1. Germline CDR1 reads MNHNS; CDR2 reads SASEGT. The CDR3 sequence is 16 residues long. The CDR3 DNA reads TGTGCCAGCAGAGAAGGGCGGGACAGCCTTTGGCAGCCCCAGCATTTT. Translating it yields CASREGRDSLWQPQHF.

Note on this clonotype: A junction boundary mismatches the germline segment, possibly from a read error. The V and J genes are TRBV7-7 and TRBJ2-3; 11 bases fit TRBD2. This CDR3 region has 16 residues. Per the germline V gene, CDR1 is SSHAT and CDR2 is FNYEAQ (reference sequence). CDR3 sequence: CASSPRTSGSTDTQYF. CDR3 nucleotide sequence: TGTGCTAGCAGCCCCCGGACTAGCGGGAGCACAGATACGCAGTATTTT. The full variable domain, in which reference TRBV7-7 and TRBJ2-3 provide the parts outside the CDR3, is GAGVSQSPRYKVTKRGQDVTLRCDPISSHATLYWYQQALGQGPEFLTYFNYEAQPDKSGLPSDRFSAERPEGSISTLTIQRTEQRDSAMYRCASSPRTSGSTDTQYFGPGTRLTVL.

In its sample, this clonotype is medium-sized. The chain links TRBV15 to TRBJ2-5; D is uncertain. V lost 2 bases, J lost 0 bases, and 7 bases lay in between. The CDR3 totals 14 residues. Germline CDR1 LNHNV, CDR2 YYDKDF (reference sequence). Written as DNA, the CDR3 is TGTGCCACCAGCAGAACGAGGTACCAAGAGACCCAGTACTTC. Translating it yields CATSRTRYQETQYF.

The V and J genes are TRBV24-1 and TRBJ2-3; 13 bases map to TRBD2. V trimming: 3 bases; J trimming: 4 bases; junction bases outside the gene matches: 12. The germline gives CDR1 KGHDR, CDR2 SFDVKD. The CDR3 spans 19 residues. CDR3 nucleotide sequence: TGTGCCACCAGTGATCGCCGGACTAGCGGGAGCCTTGGCGCAGATACGCAGTATTTT. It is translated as CATSDRRTSGSLGADTQYF.

Here the CDR3 DNA reads TGTGCCAGCAGCTTAGTAACGCAGGGGGCGAACACCGGGGAGCTGTTTTTT. It is translated as CASSLVTQGANTGELFF. The genes are TRBV7-6 and TRBJ2-2; TRBD1 agrees at 7 bases. The CDR3 has 17 residues. CDR1 is SGHVS and CDR2 is FNYEAQ in the germline V gene. The J segment lost 0 bases and the V segment lost 1 base, leaving 5 bases of the junction unmatched. The whole variable domain, filled in from reference TRBV7-6 and TRBJ2-2, reads GAGVSQSPRYKVTKRGQDVALRCDPISGHVSLYWYRQALGQGPEFLTYFNYEAQQDKSGLPNDRFSAERPEGSISTLTIQRTEQRDSAMYRCASSLVTQGANTGELFFGEGSRLTVL.

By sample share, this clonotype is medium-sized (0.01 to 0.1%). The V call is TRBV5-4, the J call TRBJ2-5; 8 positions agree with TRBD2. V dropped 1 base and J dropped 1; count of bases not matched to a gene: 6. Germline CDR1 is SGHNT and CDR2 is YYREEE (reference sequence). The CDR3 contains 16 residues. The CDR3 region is CASSLLGGRTQETQYF. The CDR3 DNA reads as TGTGCCAGCAGCTTGCTGGGCGGGAGGACCCAAGAGACCCAGTACTTC.

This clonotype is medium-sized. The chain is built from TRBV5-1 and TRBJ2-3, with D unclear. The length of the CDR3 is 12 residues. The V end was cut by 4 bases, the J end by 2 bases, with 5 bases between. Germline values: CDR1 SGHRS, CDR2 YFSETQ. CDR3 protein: CASSLTTDTQYF. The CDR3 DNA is TGCGCCAGCAGCCTCACCACAGATACGCAGTATTTT.

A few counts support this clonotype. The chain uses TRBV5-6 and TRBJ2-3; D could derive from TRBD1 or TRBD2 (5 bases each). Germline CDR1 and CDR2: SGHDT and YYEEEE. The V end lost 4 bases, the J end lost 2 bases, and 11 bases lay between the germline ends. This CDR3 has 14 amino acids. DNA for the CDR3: TGTGCCAGCAGCCGATCGGGGACCACAGATACGCAGTATTTT. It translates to CASSRSGTTDTQYF.

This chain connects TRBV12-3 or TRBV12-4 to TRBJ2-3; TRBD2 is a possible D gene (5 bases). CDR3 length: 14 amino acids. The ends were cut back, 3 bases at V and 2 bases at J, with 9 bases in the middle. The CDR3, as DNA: TGTGCCAGCAGTTTGAGAGGGCCCACAGATACGCAGTATTTT. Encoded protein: CASSLRGPTDTQYF.

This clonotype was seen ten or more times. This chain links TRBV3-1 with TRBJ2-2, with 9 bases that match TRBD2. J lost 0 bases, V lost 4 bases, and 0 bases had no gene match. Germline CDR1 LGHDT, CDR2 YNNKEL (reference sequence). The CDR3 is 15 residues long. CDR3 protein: CASSLAGANTGELFF. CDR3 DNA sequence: TGTGCCAGCAGCCTAGCGGGAGCGAACACCGGGGAGCTGTTTTTT.

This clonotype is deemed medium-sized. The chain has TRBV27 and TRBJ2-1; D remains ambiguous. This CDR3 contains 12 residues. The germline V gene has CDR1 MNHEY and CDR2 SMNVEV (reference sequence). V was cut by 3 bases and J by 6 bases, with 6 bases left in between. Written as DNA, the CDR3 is TGTGCCAGCAGTTTTGGAGCCAATGAGCAGTTCTTC. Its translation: CASSFGANEQFF.

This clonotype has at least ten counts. Here the CDR3 DNA reads TGCGCCAGCAGCCAAGAAGAGACCCAGTACTTC. Translating it yields CASSQEETQYF. The chain is built from TRBV4-1 and TRBJ2-5; D is unresolved. Germline V gives CDR1 MGHRA, CDR2 YSYEKL. The CDR3 totals 11 residues. The V end was cut by 0 bases, the J end by 4 bases, with 0 bases between.

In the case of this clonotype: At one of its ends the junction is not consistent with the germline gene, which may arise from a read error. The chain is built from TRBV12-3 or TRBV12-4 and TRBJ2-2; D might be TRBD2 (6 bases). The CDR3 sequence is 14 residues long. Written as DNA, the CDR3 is TGTGCCAGCAGCCCGCCAACTAGCCCCGGGGAGCCGTTTTTT. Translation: CASSPPTSPGEPFF.

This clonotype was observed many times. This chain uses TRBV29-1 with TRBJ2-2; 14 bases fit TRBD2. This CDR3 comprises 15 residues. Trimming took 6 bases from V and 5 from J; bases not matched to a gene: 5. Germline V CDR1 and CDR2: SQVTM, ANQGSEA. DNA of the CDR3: TGCAGCGTATCGACTAGCGGGAGGGGGACCGGGGAGCTGTTTTTT. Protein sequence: CSVSTSGRGTGELFF.